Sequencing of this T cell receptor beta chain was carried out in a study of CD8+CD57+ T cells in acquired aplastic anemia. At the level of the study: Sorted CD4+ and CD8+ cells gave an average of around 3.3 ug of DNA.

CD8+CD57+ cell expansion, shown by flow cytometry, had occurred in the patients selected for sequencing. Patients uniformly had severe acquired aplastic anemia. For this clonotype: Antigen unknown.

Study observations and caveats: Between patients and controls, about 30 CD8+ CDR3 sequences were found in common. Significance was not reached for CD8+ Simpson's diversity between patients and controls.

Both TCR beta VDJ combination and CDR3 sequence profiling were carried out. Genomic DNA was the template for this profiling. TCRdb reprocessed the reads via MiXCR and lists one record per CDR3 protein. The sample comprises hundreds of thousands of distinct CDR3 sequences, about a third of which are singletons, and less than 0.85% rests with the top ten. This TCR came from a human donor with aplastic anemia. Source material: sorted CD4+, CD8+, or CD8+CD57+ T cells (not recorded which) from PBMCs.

The CDR3 coding sequence is TGCAGTGCCAAGACAGGGCGTAGCGCGGTTCTTCCTTATGGCTACACCTTC. Its translation: CSAKTGRSAVLPYGYTF. J is TRBJ1-2 and V is TRBV20-1, with TRBD1 identical over 7 bases. J was trimmed by 5 bases and V by 6 bases; bases with no gene match: 21. The CDR3 is 17 amino acids. Per germline, CDR1 DFQATT and CDR2 SNEGSKA (reference sequence).